The rows below give T cell receptor beta chains drawn from one sample of a study of T cell changes during pregnancy in multiple sclerosis. Repertoires were generated with immunoSEQ multiplex PCR, while TCRdb's copy carries only in-frame clones and drops some. The data show nearly 80,000 clones, roughly 92% seen once. The sequencing used CD4+ T cells from peripheral blood mononuclear cells, collected before pregnancy. These receptors were collected from a female donor with multiple sclerosis, enrolled in a pregnancy study. CDR3s include the opening cysteine and the closing phenylalanine or tryptophan. Fields, in order: V gene, D gene, J gene, CDR3 protein. The D gene is left open where the match is weak.

>TRBV5-4|-|TRBJ1-1
CASSPSLGTEGSAFF
>TRBV6-1|TRBD1|TRBJ1-5
CASSVRGTGGDQPQHF
>TRBV7-2|TRBD2|TRBJ2-3
CASRGGGRAWDTQYF
>TRBV28|TRBD1|TRBJ2-7
CASAPGQVLSYEQYF
>TRBV5-1|TRBD2|TRBJ2-1
CASSLNGRAGNEQFF
>TRBV5-1|TRBD2|TRBJ2-3
CASSLVAGETDTQYF
>TRBV30|-|TRBJ1-1
CAWKGQGNTEAFF
>TRBV5-1|TRBD2|TRBJ2-7
CASSFTPGLENDEQYF
>TRBV19|TRBD1|TRBJ1-1
CASSKQGDSEAFF
>TRBV30|-|TRBJ1-1
CAWSVGRGGTEAFF
>TRBV12-5|-|TRBJ2-7
CASGLDPFSVRGYEQYF
>TRBV5-1|-|TRBJ2-7
CASSLVQGRTYEQYF
>TRBV7-2|-|TRBJ2-2
CASSLVGGIGGELFF
>TRBV7-3|TRBD1|TRBJ2-1
CASSRTGPSSYNEQFF
>TRBV9|-|TRBJ2-2
CASSVGGTGELFF
>TRBV6-5|TRBD1|TRBJ1-2
CASSYFQQGGPNGYTF
>TRBV6-5|TRBD2|TRBJ2-5
CASSYGRAGETQYF
>TRBV6-1|-|TRBJ2-3
CASSEVLWGGLIDTQYF
>TRBV6-1|TRBD2|TRBJ2-7
CATERTRSYEQYF
>TRBV6-6|TRBD1|TRBJ1-5
CASSRGQLSNQPQHF
>TRBV7-8|-|TRBJ1-2
CASSPDRNYGYTF
>TRBV7-9|TRBD1|TRBJ1-2
CASSPPGGGASGYTF
>TRBV29-1|-|TRBJ1-2
CSVEDNNYGYTF
>TRBV9|-|TRBJ2-7
CASSPRSGLTYEQYF
>TRBV7-2|TRBD2|TRBJ2-5
CASSPGGRETQYF
>TRBV27|-|TRBJ2-1
CASSLGDSSYNEQFF
>TRBV6-1|-|TRBJ2-7
CASTETGRLGEQYF
>TRBV2|TRBD2|TRBJ2-3
CASSRPSGRGDTQYF
>TRBV7-8|TRBD2|TRBJ2-5
CASSLALAGGLQETQYF
>TRBV19|TRBD1|TRBJ1-2
CASRKGGTDYGYTF
>TRBV5-6|TRBD1|TRBJ2-5
CATRLRGQGLETQYF
>TRBV27|TRBD2|TRBJ2-1
CASRGRAYNEQFF
>TRBV19|-|TRBJ1-1
CASSIGQTNTEAFF
>TRBV6-5|-|TRBJ2-7
CASQGANEQYF
>TRBV5-1|-|TRBJ1-3
CASSLAASSGNTIYF
>TRBV9|TRBD2|TRBJ2-1
CASSVASVTSGTLYNEQFF
>TRBV28|TRBD2|TRBJ2-7
CASSRGLATHEQYF
>TRBV11-1|-|TRBJ1-5
CASSLAVNQPQHF
>TRBV10-3|-|TRBJ1-3
CAIKDSLSGNTIYF
>TRBV7-3|TRBD2|TRBJ2-5
CASSSTGGAVQETQYF
>TRBV7-2|-|TRBJ1-6
CASSLESGGPLHF